Each of the 31 T cell receptor beta chains below was sequenced from the same sample in a study of OX40 agonist ivuxolimab in advanced cancers. Some clones are missing from TCRdb's copy, which holds only in-frame ones; the method was immunoSEQ multiplex PCR. The table records approximately 61,000 clones, around 90% of them present only once. Sequences were derived from CD4+ or CD8+ T cells sorted from blood, sampled in a trial of the OX40 agonist ivuxolimab. These receptors came from an adult with an advanced solid tumor such as melanoma, head and neck, liver or kidney cancer.

The rearrangement links TRBV4-1 to TRBJ2-7, with D perhaps matching TRBD1 (6 bases). The length of the CDR3 is 14 residues. Per germline, CDR1 MGHRA and CDR2 YSYEKL. Trimming shortened V by 4 bases and J by 5 bases, and 15 bases separated the two germline ends. The CDR3 reads CASSPVGASHEQYF. The CDR3 DNA reads as TGCGCCAGCAGCCCGGTGGGGGCGTCCCACGAGCAGTACTTC.

This clone was counted once. The rearrangement links TRBV7-9 to TRBJ2-7; 8 positions match TRBD1. The CDR3 consists of 15 residues. J lost 0 bases, V lost 5 bases, and 6 bases had no gene match. Germline V gene sequence: CDR1 SEHNR, CDR2 FQNEAQ (reference sequence). The CDR3 sequence: CASSGRTGSSYEQYF. The CDR3 DNA reads TGTGCCAGCAGCGGCCGGACAGGGAGCTCCTACGAGCAGTACTTC.

The chain employs TRBV15 and TRBJ1-2, with D possibly being TRBD1 (5 bases). Germline CDR1 and CDR2: LNHNV and YYDKDF (reference sequence). V was cut by 0 bases and J by 8 bases, with 22 bases left in between. The CDR3 has 17 amino acids. CDR3 bases: TGTGCCACCAGCAGAGAGGGGGGACGCCTACCAAATTCGGGCTACACCTTC. Translating it yields CATSREGGRLPNSGYTF.

The chain joins TRBV30 to TRBJ2-7; D gene unclear. This CDR3 is 12 amino acids long. The V end lost 7 bases, the J end lost 6 bases, and 16 bases lay between the germline ends. Germline V lookup: CDR1 GTSNPN, CDR2 SVGIG (reference sequence). The CDR3 sequence is CASKGLGSEQYF. In DNA form, the CDR3 reads TGTGCCTCCAAGGGCCTTGGCAGCGAGCAGTACTTC.

The chain links TRBV6-1 to TRBJ2-7, with a tentative D call TRBD1 (5 bases). Trimming left V 6 bases short and J 6 bases short, with 15 bases between. The CDR3 covers 13 residues. CDR1 and CDR2 (germline): MNHNS, SASEGT. CDR3 in amino acids: CASSASSQGEQYF. In DNA form, the CDR3 reads TGTGCCAGCAGCGCCTCTAGTCAGGGCGAGCAGTACTTC.

This clone was recorded once. The chain is built from TRBV15 and TRBJ1-3; 8 positions match TRBD1. Germline CDR1 and CDR2: LNHNV and YYDKDF (reference sequence). J was trimmed by 3 bases and V by 7 bases; bases with no gene match: 5. This CDR3 spans 14 amino acids. CDR3 bases: TGTGCCACCACCCCAGACAGGGGTGGAAACACCATATATTTT. It encodes CATTPDRGGNTIYF.

V gene TRBV6-4 combines with J gene TRBJ2-1; D tentatively reads TRBD1 or TRBD2 (5 bases each). With 5 bases removed from V and 4 bases from J, the gap between germline ends came to 18 bases. The CDR3 runs 16 residues. The germline gives CDR1 MRHNA, CDR2 SNTAGT. Here the CDR3 DNA reads TGTGCCAGCAGTTACACTCATGGGACGTTATACAATGAGCAGTTCTTC. Its protein is CASSYTHGTLYNEQFF.

V usage is TRBV5-1 and J usage is TRBJ2-3; 7 bases fit TRBD1. Germline CDR1 SGHRS, CDR2 YFSETQ. Trimming cost V 3 bases and J 1 base; bases outside gene matches: 8. The length of the CDR3 is 16 residues. As DNA, the CDR3 is TGCGCCAGCAGCTCAACAGGGGCCTCCCGCACAGATACGCAGTATTTT. It codes for CASSSTGASRTDTQYF. The full variable domain, with the rest looked up from reference TRBV5-1 and TRBJ2-3, is KAGVTQTPRYLIKTRGQQVTLSCSPISGHRSVSWYQQTPGQGLQFLFEYFSETQRNKGNFPGRFSGRQFSNSRSEMNVSTLELGDSALYLCASSSTGASRTDTQYFGPGTRLTVL.

V gene TRBV5-4 combines with J gene TRBJ2-7; a possible D gene is TRBD2 (5 bases). Germline CDR1 is SGHNT and CDR2 is YYREEE (reference sequence). The CDR3 length is 12 residues. The V gene lost 3 bases and the J gene lost 6 bases, with 10 bases spanning the gap. CDR3: CASSSRGFEQYF. DNA for the CDR3: TGTGCCAGCAGCTCCCGGGGATTCGAGCAGTACTTC. Filled out from reference TRBV5-4 and TRBJ2-7, the complete variable domain reads ETGVTQSPTHLIKTRGQQVTLRCSSQSGHNTVSWYQQALGQGPQFIFQYYREEENGRGNFPPRFSGLQFPNYSSELNVNALELDDSALYLCASSSRGFEQYFGPGTRLTVT.

The V call is TRBV7-2, the J call TRBJ2-5; TRBD2 aligns across 12 bases. The germline gives CDR1 SGHTA, CDR2 FQGNSA. Trimming cost V 4 bases and J 5 bases; bases outside gene matches: 11. The CDR3 length is 17 residues. The CDR3 DNA reads as TGTGCCAGCAGCTCGACTAGCGGGGGCTCCGTGGGGGAGACCCAGTACTTC. This gives the protein CASSSTSGGSVGETQYF.

This chain joins TRBV25-1 and TRBJ2-5; D assignment may be TRBD1 or TRBD2 (6 bases each). The CDR3 loop spans 16 amino acids. CDR1 is MGHDK, CDR2 SYGVNS, per germline. Trimming stripped 4 bases from V and 1 base from J, with 16 bases between. CDR3 in DNA: TGTGCCAGCAGTGGGGACTTGACAGGTTTCCAAGAGACCCAGTACTTC. Amino acids: CASSGDLTGFQETQYF.

The rearrangement uses TRBV19 and TRBJ1-5; the D is unclear. The CDR3 sequence is 15 residues long. Trimming shortened V by 1 base and J by 0 bases, and 7 bases separated the two germline ends. Germline V gives CDR1 LNHDA, CDR2 SQIVND (reference sequence). CDR3 DNA sequence: TGTGCCAGTAGTATAGGTCCCTATAGCAATCAGCCCCAGCATTTT. Amino acid sequence: CASSIGPYSNQPQHF.

The gene calls are TRBV11-2 and TRBJ1-2, with TRBD1 as a possible D gene (5 bases). The length of the CDR3 is 15 residues. CDR1 and CDR2 from the germline V gene are SGHAT and FQNNGV. V was cut by 5 bases and J by 8 bases, with 21 bases left in between. The CDR3 here is CASSVIRGRAQGYTF. The CDR3 DNA reads TGTGCCAGCAGCGTCATACGGGGGAGGGCTCAGGGCTACACCTTC.

The rearrangement links TRBV5-4 to TRBJ2-5; 8 bases map to TRBD1. Per the germline V gene, CDR1 is SGHNT and CDR2 is YYREEE (reference sequence). Unmatched junction bases numbered 1, after V lost 3 bases and J lost 3 bases. The length of the CDR3 is 13 residues. The CDR3 sequence is CASSSGQEETQYF. DNA of the CDR3: TGTGCCAGCAGCTCGGGACAGGAAGAGACCCAGTACTTC.

The chain recombines TRBV5-6 with TRBJ2-6; D might be TRBD1 or TRBD2, each matching 5 bases. This CDR3 has 17 amino acids. The V and J ends lost 0 bases and 0 bases respectively, with 10 bases between them. The V gene's germline CDR1 is SGHDT and CDR2 YYEEEE. In DNA, the CDR3 is TGTGCCAGCAGCTTGGGGGGGTTGAGCTCTGGGGCCAACGTCCTGACTTTC. Translating it yields CASSLGGLSSGANVLTF.

The rearrangement joins TRBV7-7 to TRBJ1-3; no firm D call. CDR1 is SSHAT, CDR2 FNYEAQ, per germline (reference sequence). V dropped 1 base and J dropped 2 bases, with 12 bases sitting between them. The CDR3 covers 16 residues. The CDR3 here is CASSLGPATAGNTIYF. The DNA for the CDR3 is TGTGCCAGCAGCTTAGGGCCGGCTACTGCTGGAAACACCATATATTTT.

This sequence joins TRBV7-9 and TRBJ2-1; a weak D match, TRBD2 (7 bases). CDR3 length: 16 residues. Germline V gene lookup returns CDR1 SEHNR and CDR2 FQNEAQ (reference sequence). V was cut by 5 bases and J by 5 bases, with 19 bases left in between. The CDR3 DNA is TGTGCCAGCAGCCCACGAGGGGGAGGGGGGAACAATGAGCAGTTCTTC. The encoded protein is CASSPRGGGGNNEQFF.

V usage is TRBV9 and J usage is TRBJ1-6; D remains ambiguous. Germline CDR1 reads SGDLS; CDR2 reads YYNGEE. The CDR3 loop spans 15 amino acids. V shed 4 bases and J shed 2 bases, with 10 bases lying between them. The CDR3 reads CASSLKAAYNSPLHF. The CDR3 DNA reads TGTGCCAGCAGCTTGAAAGCGGCCTATAATTCACCCCTCCACTTT.

The chain is built from TRBV11-2 and TRBJ2-7; 7 positions match TRBD1. V trimming: 5 bases; J trimming: 0 bases; junction bases outside the gene matches: 10. Germline CDR1 reads SGHAT; CDR2 reads FQNNGV. There are 16 residues in the CDR3. CDR3 in amino acids: CASSLRDSKSSYEQYF. The DNA for the CDR3 is TGTGCCAGCAGCCTACGGGACAGCAAGAGCTCCTACGAGCAGTACTTC.

This chain uses TRBV28 with TRBJ1-5; tentative D call: TRBD1 (5 bases). Deletions cut 7 bases from V and 3 bases from J, with 13 bases between. Per the germline V gene, CDR1 is MDHEN and CDR2 is SYDVKM. The CDR3 runs to 14 residues. The CDR3 loop reads CASTPGTYNQPQHF. The CDR3 nucleotides read TGTGCCAGCACTCCCGGGACGTACAATCAGCCCCAGCATTTT.

The chain uses TRBV7-2 and TRBJ1-5; D is undetermined. V was shortened by 2 bases and J by 11 bases, with 16 bases between the two germline ends. Germline V gives CDR1 SGHTA, CDR2 FQGNSA. The CDR3 has 14 amino acids. CDR3 nucleotide sequence: TGTGCCAGCAGCTTATGGGCCGGCTCAGAGTCCCAGCATTTT. This gives the protein CASSLWAGSESQHF.

The V gene is TRBV11-2, the J gene TRBJ1-2; no clear D. The CDR3 loop spans 14 amino acids. The V and J ends lost 1 base and 4 bases respectively, with 10 bases between them. The germline V gene encodes CDR1 SGHAT and CDR2 FQNNGV. The CDR3 protein is CASSLAGQLYGYTF. The CDR3, as DNA: TGTGCCAGCAGCTTAGCGGGTCAGCTCTATGGCTACACCTTC.

The gene calls are TRBV5-1 and TRBJ2-7, with 11 positions matching TRBD2. V was pared by 4 bases and J by 3 bases, with 12 bases of the junction left unmatched. The CDR3 consists of 17 residues. Germline V gives CDR1 SGHRS, CDR2 YFSETQ. CDR3 amino acids: CASSLGTSGTSNYEQYF. The CDR3, as DNA: TGCGCCAGCAGCCTAGGGACTAGCGGAACCTCAAACTACGAGCAGTACTTC.

J is TRBJ2-3 and V is TRBV7-2; D remains unclear. The length of the CDR3 is 15 residues. The V gene's germline CDR1 is SGHTA and CDR2 FQGNSA. Trimming removed 3 bases at V and 3 bases at J, with 13 bases between. This CDR3 reads CASSFFAYPTDTQYF. In DNA form, the CDR3 reads TGTGCCAGCAGCTTCTTCGCCTACCCTACAGATACGCAGTATTTT. The whole variable domain, filled in from reference TRBV7-2 and TRBJ2-3, reads GAGVSQSPSNKVTEKGKDVELRCDPISGHTALYWYRQSLGQGLEFLIYFQGNSAPDKSGLPSDRFSAERTGGSVSTLTIQRTQQEDSAVYLCASSFFAYPTDTQYFGPGTRLTVL.

The chain employs TRBV7-2 and TRBJ1-2, with D hard to call. The CDR3 is 15 residues long. Germline-derived CDR1 and CDR2 are SGHTA and FQGNSA. V was trimmed by 4 bases and J by 2 bases, leaving 14 bases between them. This CDR3 reads CASSSDGLPNYGYTF. In DNA, the CDR3 is TGTGCCAGCAGCTCCGACGGGCTACCAAACTATGGCTACACCTTC.

The gene calls are TRBV7-3 and TRBJ2-3, with D possibly matching TRBD2 (6 bases). The CDR3 is 18 amino acids. CDR1 is SGHTA and CDR2 is FQGTGA in the germline V gene. V gave up 1 base and J gave up 0 bases, with 17 bases separating them. The CDR3 reads CASSLKAGFGRSTDTQYF. The DNA for the CDR3 is TGTGCCAGCAGCTTAAAGGCTGGTTTCGGGAGAAGCACAGATACGCAGTATTTT. Full variable domain (rest looked up from reference TRBV7-3 and TRBJ2-3): GAGVSQTPSNKVTEKGKYVELRCDPISGHTALYWYRQSLGQGPEFLIYFQGTGAADDSGLPNDRFFAVRPEGSVSTLKIQRTERGDSAVYLCASSLKAGFGRSTDTQYFGPGTRLTVL.

The rearrangement joins TRBV7-2 to TRBJ2-5; 11 bases map to TRBD2. This CDR3 spans 16 amino acids. Per the germline V gene, CDR1 is SGHTA and CDR2 is FQGNSA. Trimming at V came to 5 bases and at J to 8 bases, leaving 13 bases not matched to a gene. CDR3 loop: CASSTQLSGGAPTQYF. CDR3 nucleotides: TGTGCCAGCAGCACCCAGCTTAGCGGGGGGGCTCCCACCCAGTACTTC.

V and J are TRBV11-2 and TRBJ2-5, with TRBD2 matching 9 bases. This CDR3 is 16 amino acids long. J lost 5 bases, V lost 0 bases, and 7 bases had no gene match. CDR1 is SGHAT and CDR2 is FQNNGV in the germline V gene. CDR3 sequence (DNA): TGTGCCAGCAGCTTAGAAGGGGCGGGAGGGGGCGAGACCCAGTACTTC. It translates to CASSLEGAGGGETQYF.

The rearrangement uses TRBV6-5 and TRBJ1-6; no definite D call. CDR1 is MNHEY, CDR2 SVGAGI, per germline. The germline V and J ends were trimmed by 2 bases and 6 bases, with 8 bases remaining between them. This CDR3 is built from 14 residues. The CDR3 reads CASSYEGSNSPLHF. In nucleotides, the CDR3 is TGTGCCAGCAGTTACGAGGGTTCTAATTCACCCCTCCACTTT.

This clone was observed a handful of times. The V gene is TRBV9, the J gene TRBJ1-2; TRBD1 might be the D (6 bases). The CDR3 has 14 amino acids. V was clipped by 5 bases and J by 3 bases, with 14 bases between them. CDR1 and CDR2 from the germline V gene are SGDLS and YYNGEE. CDR3 protein: CASSRPGVDYGYTF. The CDR3 DNA reads as TGTGCCAGCAGTCGACCAGGGGTGGACTATGGCTACACCTTC.

In this sample, this clone turned up a few times. The chain carries TRBV4-2 and TRBJ1-1; the match to TRBD1 covers 9 bases. There are 17 residues in the CDR3. The trim removed 1 base at V and 5 bases at J, leaving 11 bases unmatched. Germline assignment: CDR1 LGHNA and CDR2 YNFKEQ. As DNA, the CDR3 is TGTGCCAGCAGCCAAGGGGATGGGGGACAGGGAAGGACTGAAGCTTTCTTT. Translated, it gives CASSQGDGGQGRTEAFF.